This TCR beta chain was identified in a study of radiotherapy plus CTLA-4 blockade in lung cancer. Study-level points and caveats: Tumor-origin TCR clones grew in blood after radiotherapy plus ipilimumab. Increased serum interferon-beta after radiation also reportedly predicted response strongly.

This CDR3 comprises 13 residues. From germline, CDR1 is MDHEN and CDR2 SYDVKM. Trimming removed 8 bases from V and 5 bases from J, with 15 bases in between. Only in-frame clones appear in the TCRdb table, and some are missing; sequencing was by immunoSEQ multiplex PCR. The data contain 71,000 or so clones, about 88% of them singletons. This clone was detected only once. Its antigen remains unidentified. The specimen comprised peripheral blood, sampled from a patient treated with radiotherapy plus ipilimumab. This receptor was identified in a human donor with non-small cell lung cancer who had stable disease on radiotherapy plus ipilimumab. The rearrangement links TRBV28 to TRBJ1-1; the D is unclear. CDR3 in DNA: TGTGCCAGCTGGAGGGTGTCAGGAACTGAAGCTTTCTTT. As protein: CASWRVSGTEAFF.